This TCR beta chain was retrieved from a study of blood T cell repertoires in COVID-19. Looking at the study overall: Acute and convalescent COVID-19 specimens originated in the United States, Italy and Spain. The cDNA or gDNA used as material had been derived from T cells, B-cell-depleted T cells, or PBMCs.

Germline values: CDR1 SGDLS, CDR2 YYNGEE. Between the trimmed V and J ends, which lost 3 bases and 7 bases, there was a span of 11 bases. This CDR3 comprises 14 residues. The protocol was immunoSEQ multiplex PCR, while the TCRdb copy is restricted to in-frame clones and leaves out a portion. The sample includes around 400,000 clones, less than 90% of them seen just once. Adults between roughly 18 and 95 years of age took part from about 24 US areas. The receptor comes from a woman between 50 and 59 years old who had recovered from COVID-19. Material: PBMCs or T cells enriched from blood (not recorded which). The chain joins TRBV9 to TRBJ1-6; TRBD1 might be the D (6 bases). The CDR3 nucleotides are TGTGCCAGCAGCGGGGGGGGCGGAAATTCACCCCTCCACTTT. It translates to CASSGGGGNSPLHF.